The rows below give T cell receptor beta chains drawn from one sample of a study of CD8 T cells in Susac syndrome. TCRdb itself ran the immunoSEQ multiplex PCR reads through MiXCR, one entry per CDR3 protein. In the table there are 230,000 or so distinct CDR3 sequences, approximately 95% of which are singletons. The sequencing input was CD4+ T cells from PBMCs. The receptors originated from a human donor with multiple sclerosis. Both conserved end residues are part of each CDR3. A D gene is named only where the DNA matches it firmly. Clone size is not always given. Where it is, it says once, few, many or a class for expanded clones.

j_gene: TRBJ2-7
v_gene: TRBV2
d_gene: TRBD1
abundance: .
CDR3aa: CASSGGQGWEQYF
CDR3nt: TGTGCCAGCAGTGGAGGACAGGGATGGGAGCAGTACTTC

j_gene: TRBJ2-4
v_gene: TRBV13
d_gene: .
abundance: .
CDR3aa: CASSLKAGSGPNIQYF
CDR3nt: TGTGCCAGCAGCCTAAAGGCGGGGAGTGGCCCAAACATTCAGTACTTC

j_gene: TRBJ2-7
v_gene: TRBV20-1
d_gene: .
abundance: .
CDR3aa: CSASRGRAYEQYF
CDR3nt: TGCAGTGCTAGTAGGGGCCGCGCCTACGAGCAGTACTTC

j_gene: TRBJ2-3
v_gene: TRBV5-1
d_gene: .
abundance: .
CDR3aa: CASSLARDGRRGSEVDTQYF
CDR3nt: TGCGCCAGCAGCTTGGCCCGGGACGGCCGGCGAGGGTCTGAGGTAGATACGCAGTATTTT

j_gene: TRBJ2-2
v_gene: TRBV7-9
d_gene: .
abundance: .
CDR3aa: CASSTRQDPGELFF
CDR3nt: TGTGCCAGCAGCACCCGACAGGATCCCGGGGAGCTGTTTTTT

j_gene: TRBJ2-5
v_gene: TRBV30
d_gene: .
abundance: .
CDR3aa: CAWSVPSPRPRETQYF
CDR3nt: TGTGCCTGGAGTGTACCTAGCCCCAGGCCCCGAGAGACCCAGTACTTC

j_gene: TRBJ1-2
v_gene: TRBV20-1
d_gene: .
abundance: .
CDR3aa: CSATLFRDAEYGYTF
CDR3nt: TGCAGTGCGACCTTATTTCGGGACGCAGAGTATGGCTACACCTTC

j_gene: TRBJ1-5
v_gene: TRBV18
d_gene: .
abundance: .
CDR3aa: CASSPEGRGQPQHF
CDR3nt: TGTGCCAGCTCACCAGAGGGAAGGGGTCAGCCCCAGCATTTT

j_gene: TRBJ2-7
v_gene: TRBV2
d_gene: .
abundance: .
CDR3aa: CASSDSVGFYEQYF
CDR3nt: TGTGCCAGCAGTGACAGCGTGGGTTTTTACGAGCAGTACTTC

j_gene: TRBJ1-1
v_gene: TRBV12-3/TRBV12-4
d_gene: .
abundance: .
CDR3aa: CASSWTGMNAFF
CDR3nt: TGTGCCAGCAGTTGGACCGGTATGAACGCTTTCTTT

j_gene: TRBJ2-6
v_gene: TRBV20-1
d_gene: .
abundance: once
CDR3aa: CSARAMASGANVLTF
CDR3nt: TGCAGTGCTAGAGCTATGGCCTCTGGGGCCAACGTCCTGACTTTC

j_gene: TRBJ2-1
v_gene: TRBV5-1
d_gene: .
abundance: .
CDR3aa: CASSSLSGSYNEQFF
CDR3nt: TGCGCCAGCAGCTCCCTTAGCGGCTCCTACAATGAGCAGTTCTTC

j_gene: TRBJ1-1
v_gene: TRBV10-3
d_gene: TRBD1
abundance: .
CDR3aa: CAIGTGLNTEAFF
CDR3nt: TGTGCCATCGGGACAGGCTTGAACACTGAAGCTTTCTTT

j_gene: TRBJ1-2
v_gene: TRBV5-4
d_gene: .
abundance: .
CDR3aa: CASSLAWGVNYGYTF
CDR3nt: TGTGCCAGCAGCTTGGCGTGGGGGGTTAACTATGGCTACACCTTC

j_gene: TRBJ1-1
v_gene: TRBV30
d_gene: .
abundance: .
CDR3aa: CAWSPLGGVNTEAFF
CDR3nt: TGTGCCTGGAGTCCCTTGGGGGGAGTGAACACTGAAGCTTTCTTT

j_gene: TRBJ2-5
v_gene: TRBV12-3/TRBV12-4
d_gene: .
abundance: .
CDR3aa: CASSSSTGPRTQYF
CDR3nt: TGTGCCAGCAGTTCGTCGACAGGCCCCCGGACCCAGTACTTC

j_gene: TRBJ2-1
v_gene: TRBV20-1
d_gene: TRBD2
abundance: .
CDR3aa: CSALAGGSWNEQFF
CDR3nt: TGCAGTGCTCTTGCGGGGGGGTCATGGAATGAGCAGTTCTTC

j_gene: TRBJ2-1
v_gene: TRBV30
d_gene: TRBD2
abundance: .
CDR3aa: CAWSVLAPSYNEQFF
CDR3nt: TGTGCCTGGAGTGTACTAGCGCCCTCCTACAATGAGCAGTTCTTC

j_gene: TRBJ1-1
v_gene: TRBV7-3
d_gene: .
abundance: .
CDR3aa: CASSYRLTTEAFF
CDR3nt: TGTGCCAGCAGCTACAGGTTGACCACTGAAGCTTTCTTT

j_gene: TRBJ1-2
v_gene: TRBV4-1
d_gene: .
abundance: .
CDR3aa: CASSQEASAPDGYTF
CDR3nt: TGCGCCAGCAGCCAAGAGGCCAGCGCCCCTGATGGCTACACCTTC

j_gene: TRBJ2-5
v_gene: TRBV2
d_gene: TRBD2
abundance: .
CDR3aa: CASCSGLAGPQETQYF
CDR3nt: TGTGCCAGCTGTTCAGGCCTAGCGGGACCCCAAGAGACCCAGTACTTC

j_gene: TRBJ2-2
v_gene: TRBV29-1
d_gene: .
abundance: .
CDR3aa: CSVGRLENTGELFF
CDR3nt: TGCAGCGTTGGGAGACTGGAGAACACCGGGGAGCTGTTTTTT

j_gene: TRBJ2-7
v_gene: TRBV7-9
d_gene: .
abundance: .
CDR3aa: CASGDGGYEQYF
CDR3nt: TGTGCCAGCGGGGACGGGGGTTACGAGCAGTACTTC

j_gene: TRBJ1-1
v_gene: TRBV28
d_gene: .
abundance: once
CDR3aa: CASSLRVGGTEAFF
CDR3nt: TGTGCCAGCAGTTTAAGGGTCGGGGGCACTGAAGCTTTCTTT

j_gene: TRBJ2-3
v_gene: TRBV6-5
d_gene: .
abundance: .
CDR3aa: CASMNRVSTDTQYF
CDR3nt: TGTGCCAGCATGAACAGGGTCAGCACAGATACGCAGTATTTT

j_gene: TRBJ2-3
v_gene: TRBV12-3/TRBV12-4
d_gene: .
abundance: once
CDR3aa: CASSLQTYTDTQYF
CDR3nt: TGTGCCAGCAGTCTACAGACGTACACAGATACGCAGTATTTT

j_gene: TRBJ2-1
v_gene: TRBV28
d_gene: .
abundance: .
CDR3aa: CASNVLYNEQFF
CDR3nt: TGTGCCAGCAATGTGCTCTACAATGAGCAGTTCTTC

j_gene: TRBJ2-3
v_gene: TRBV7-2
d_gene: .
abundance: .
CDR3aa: CASSPGGARTDTQYF
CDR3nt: TGTGCCAGCAGCCCCGGCGGAGCGCGCACAGATACGCAGTATTTT

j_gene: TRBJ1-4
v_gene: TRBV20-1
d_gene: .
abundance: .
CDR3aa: CSVQKGERGKLFF
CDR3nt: TGCAGTGTCCAGAAGGGGGAACGGGGAAAACTGTTTTTT

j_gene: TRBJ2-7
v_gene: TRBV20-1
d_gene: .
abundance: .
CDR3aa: CSASLPGVPYEQYF
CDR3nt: TGCAGTGCTAGCTTGCCAGGGGTTCCCTACGAGCAGTACTTC

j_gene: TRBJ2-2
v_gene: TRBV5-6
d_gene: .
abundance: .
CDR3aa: CASSLFRYITGELFF
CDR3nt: TGTGCCAGCAGCTTGTTCAGATACATAACCGGGGAGCTGTTTTTT

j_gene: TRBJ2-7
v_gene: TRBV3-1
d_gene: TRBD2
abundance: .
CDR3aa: CASSHLSGSGREQYF
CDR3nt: TGTGCCAGCAGCCATCTAAGCGGGAGCGGGCGCGAGCAGTACTTC

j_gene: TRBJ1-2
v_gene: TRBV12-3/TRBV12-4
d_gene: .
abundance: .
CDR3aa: CASSRTDSPNYGYTF
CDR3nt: TGTGCCAGCAGTAGGACGGACAGCCCTAACTATGGCTACACCTTC

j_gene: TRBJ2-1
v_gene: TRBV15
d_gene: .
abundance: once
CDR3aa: CATSRDPGARAYNEQFF
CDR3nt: TGTGCCACCAGCAGAGATCCTGGGGCGCGGGCATACAATGAGCAGTTCTTC

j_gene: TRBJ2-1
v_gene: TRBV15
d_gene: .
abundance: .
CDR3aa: CATSRDGSPAGGEQFF
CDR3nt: TGTGCCACCAGCAGAGATGGGAGCCCAGCTGGGGGTGAGCAGTTCTTC

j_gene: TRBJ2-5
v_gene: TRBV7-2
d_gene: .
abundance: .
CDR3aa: CASSLALETQYF
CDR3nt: TGTGCCAGCAGCTTAGCGCTAGAGACCCAGTACTTC

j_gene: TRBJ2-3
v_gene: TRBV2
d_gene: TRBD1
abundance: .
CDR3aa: CASSDEGTDTDTQYF
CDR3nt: TGTGCCAGCAGTGACGAGGGGACAGACACAGATACGCAGTATTTT

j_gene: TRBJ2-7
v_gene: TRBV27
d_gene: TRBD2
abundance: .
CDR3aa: CASTQSGIPPYEQYF
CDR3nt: TGTGCCAGTACCCAAAGCGGGATCCCCCCTTACGAGCAGTACTTC

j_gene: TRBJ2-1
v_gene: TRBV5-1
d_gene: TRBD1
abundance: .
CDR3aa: CASSSRTGKYNEQFF
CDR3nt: TGCGCCAGCAGCTCAAGGACAGGGAAGTACAATGAGCAGTTCTTC

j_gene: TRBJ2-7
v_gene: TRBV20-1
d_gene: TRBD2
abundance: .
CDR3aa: CSAIQAGSSYEQYF
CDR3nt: TGCAGTGCTATCCAAGCGGGGAGCTCCTACGAGCAGTACTTC

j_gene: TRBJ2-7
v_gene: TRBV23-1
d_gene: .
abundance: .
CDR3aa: CASSQSKQLPSYEQYF
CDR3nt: TGCGCCAGCAGTCAATCTAAGCAGCTTCCATCCTACGAGCAGTACTTC

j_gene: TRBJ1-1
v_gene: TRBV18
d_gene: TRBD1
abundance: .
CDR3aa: CASSPRDRVNTEAFF
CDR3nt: TGTGCCAGCTCACCACGGGACAGGGTGAACACTGAAGCTTTCTTT

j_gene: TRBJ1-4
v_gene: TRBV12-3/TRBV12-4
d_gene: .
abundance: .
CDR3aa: CASSLSTTGFGEKLFF
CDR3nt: TGTGCCAGCAGTTTATCTACCACAGGATTCGGTGAAAAACTGTTTTTT

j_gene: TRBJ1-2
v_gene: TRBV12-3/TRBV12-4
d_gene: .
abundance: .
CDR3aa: CASSFGAGAIYGYTF
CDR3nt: TGTGCCAGCAGTTTCGGTGCAGGAGCAATCTATGGCTACACCTTC

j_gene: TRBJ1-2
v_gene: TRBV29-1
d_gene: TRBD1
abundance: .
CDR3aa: CSVARDRGYGYTF
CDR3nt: TGCAGCGTTGCAAGAGACAGGGGGTATGGCTACACCTTC

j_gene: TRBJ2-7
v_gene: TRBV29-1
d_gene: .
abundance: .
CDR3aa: CSVGGLKQALSYEQYF
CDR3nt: TGCAGCGTTGGGGGTTTGAAGCAAGCCCTCTCCTACGAGCAGTACTTC